The clone carrying this T cell receptor beta chain was counted only a few times. The CDR3 length is 17 residues. Germline CDR1 is SGHRS and CDR2 is YFSETQ. Trimming removed 2 bases from V and 6 bases from J; junction bases left unmatched: 13. The data derive from a study of blood T cell repertoires in COVID-19. About the research overall: There were acute and convalescent COVID-19 samples, and they came from the United States, Italy and Spain. Sample material is recorded as cDNA or gDNA derived from T cells, B-cell-depleted T cells, or PBMCs.

The assay was immunoSEQ multiplex PCR, and TCRdb's table has in-frame clones only and misses some. Of around 68,000 clones in the sample, about 81% were seen once. The rearrangement links TRBV5-1 to TRBJ2-7; 11 bases agree with TRBD2. The clonotype originates from a human donor in a cohort sampled during active COVID-19. Sequencing input: peripheral blood. The CDR3 protein is CASSFASPTSGSAEQYF. DNA for the CDR3: TGCGCCAGCAGCTTCGCTTCTCCTACTAGCGGGAGTGCCGAGCAGTACTTC.